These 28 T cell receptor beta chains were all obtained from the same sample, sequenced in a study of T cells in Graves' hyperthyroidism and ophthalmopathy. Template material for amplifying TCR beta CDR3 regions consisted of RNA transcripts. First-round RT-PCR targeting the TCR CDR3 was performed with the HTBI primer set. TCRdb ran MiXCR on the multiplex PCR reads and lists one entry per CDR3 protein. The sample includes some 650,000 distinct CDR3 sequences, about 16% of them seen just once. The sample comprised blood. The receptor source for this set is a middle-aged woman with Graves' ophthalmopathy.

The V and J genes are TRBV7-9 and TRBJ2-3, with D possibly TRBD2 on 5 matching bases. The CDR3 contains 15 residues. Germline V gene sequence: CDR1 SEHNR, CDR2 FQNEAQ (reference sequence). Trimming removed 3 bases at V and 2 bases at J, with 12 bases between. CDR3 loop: CASSFLVGLTDTQYF. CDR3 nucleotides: TGTGCCAGCAGCTTTCTCGTCGGACTCACAGATACGCAGTATTTT.

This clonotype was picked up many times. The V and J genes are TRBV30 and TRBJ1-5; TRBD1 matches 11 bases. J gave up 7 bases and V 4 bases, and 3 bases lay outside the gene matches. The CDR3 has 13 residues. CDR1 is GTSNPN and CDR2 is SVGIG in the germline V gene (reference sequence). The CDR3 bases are TGTGCCTGGACCGGGACAGGGGGGCAGCCCCAGCATTTT. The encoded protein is CAWTGTGGQPQHF.

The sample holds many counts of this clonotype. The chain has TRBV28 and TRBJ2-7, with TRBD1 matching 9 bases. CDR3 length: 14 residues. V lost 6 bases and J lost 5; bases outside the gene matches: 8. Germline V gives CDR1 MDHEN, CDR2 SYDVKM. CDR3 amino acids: CASRTTDRGDEQYF. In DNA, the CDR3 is TGTGCCAGCAGAACGACGGACAGGGGCGACGAGCAGTACTTC. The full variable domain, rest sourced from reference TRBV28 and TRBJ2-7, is DVKVTQSSRYLVKRTGEKVFLECVQDMDHENMFWYRQDPGLGLRLIYFSYDVKMKEKGDIPEGYSVSREKKERFSLILESASTNQTSMYLCASRTTDRGDEQYFGPGTRLTVT.

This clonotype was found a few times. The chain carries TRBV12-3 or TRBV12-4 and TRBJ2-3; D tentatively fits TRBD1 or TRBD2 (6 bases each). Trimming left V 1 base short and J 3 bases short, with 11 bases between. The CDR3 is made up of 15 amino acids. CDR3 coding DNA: TGTGCCAGCAGTTTAGGGGGGGCTAAGACAGATACGCAGTATTTT. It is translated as CASSLGGAKTDTQYF.

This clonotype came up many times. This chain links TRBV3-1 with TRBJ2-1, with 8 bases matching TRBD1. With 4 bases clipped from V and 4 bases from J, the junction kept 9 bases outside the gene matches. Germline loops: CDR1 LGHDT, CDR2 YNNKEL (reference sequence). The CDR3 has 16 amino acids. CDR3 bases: TGTGCCAGCAGCCTCCCAGGTGACAGGGGATACAATGAGCAGTTCTTC. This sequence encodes CASSLPGDRGYNEQFF.

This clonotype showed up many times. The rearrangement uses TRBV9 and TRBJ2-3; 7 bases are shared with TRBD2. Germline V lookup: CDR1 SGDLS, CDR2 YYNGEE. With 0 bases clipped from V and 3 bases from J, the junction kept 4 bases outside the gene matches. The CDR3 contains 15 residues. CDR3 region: CASSVVASGTDTQYF. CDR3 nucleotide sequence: TGTGCCAGCAGCGTAGTGGCTAGCGGAACAGATACGCAGTATTTT.

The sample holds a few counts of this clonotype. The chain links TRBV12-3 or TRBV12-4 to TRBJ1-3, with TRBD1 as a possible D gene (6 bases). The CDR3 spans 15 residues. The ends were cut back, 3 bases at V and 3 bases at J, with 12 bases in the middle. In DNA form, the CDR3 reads TGTGCCAGCAGTTTCGGGGGGGCGTATGGAAACACCATATATTTT. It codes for CASSFGGAYGNTIYF.

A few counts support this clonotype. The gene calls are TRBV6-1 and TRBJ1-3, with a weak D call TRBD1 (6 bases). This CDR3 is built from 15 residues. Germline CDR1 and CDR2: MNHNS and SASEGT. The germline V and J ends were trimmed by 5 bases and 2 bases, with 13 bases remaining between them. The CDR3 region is CASSRTTGPGNTIYF. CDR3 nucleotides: TGTGCCAGCAGTCGTACAACAGGGCCTGGAAACACCATATATTTT.

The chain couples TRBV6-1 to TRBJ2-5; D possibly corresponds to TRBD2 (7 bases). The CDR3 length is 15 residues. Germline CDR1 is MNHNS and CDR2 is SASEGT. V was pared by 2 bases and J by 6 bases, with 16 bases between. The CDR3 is CASSELGGAEKTQYF. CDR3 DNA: TGTGCCAGCAGTGAATTAGGGGGGGCAGAGAAGACCCAGTACTTC.

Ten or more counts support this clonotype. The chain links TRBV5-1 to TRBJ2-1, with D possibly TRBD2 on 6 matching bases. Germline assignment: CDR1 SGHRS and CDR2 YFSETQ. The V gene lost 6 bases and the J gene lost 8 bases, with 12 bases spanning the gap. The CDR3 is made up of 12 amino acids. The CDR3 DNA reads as TGCGCCAGCAAGGGTAGCGGCGATGAGCAGTTCTTC. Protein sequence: CASKGSGDEQFF.

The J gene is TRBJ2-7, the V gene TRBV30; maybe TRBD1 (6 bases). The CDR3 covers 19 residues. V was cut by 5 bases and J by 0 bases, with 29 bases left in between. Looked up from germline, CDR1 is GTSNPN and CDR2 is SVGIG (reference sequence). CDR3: CAWARTGPIPGGHSYEQYF. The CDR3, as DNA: TGTGCCTGGGCGCGAACAGGGCCCATCCCTGGCGGGCACTCCTACGAGCAGTACTTC.

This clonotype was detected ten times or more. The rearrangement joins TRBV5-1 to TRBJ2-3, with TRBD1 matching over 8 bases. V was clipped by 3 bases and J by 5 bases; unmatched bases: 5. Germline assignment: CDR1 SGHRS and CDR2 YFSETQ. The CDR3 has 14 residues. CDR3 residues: CASSSGQGGDTQYF. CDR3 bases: TGCGCCAGCAGCTCCGGACAGGGCGGAGATACGCAGTATTTT.

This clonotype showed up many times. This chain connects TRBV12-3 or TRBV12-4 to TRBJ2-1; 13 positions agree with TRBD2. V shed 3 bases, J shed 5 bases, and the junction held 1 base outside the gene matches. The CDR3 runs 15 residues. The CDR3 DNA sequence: TGTGCCAGCAGTTTCGGGACTAGCGGGAACAATGAGCAGTTCTTC. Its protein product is CASSFGTSGNNEQFF.

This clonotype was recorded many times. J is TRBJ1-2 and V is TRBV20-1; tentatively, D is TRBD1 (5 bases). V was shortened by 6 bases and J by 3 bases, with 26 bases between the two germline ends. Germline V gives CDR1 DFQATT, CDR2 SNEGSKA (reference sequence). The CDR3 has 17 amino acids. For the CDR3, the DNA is TGCAGTGCCCTCGGGGGAGTTCCGGGGACCGGAGACTATGGCTACACCTTC. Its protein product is CSALGGVPGTGDYGYTF.

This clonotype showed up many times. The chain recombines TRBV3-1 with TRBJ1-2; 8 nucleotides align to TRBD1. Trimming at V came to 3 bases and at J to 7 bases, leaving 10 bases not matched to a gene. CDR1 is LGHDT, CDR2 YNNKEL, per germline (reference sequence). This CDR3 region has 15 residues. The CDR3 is CASSQRTGFSSGYTF. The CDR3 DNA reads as TGTGCCAGCAGCCAGAGGACAGGGTTTAGCTCTGGCTACACCTTC.

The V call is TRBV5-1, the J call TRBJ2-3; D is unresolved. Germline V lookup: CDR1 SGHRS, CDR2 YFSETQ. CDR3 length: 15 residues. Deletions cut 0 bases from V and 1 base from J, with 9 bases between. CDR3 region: CASSLAADGTDTQYF. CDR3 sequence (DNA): TGCGCCAGCAGCTTGGCTGCGGACGGCACAGATACGCAGTATTTT.

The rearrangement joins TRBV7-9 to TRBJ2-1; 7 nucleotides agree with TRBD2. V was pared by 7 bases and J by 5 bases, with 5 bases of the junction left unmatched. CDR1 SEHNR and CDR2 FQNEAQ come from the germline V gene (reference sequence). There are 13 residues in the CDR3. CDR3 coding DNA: TGTGCCAGCAACTGGGGGGGGGACAATGAGCAGTTCTTC. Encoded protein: CASNWGGDNEQFF.

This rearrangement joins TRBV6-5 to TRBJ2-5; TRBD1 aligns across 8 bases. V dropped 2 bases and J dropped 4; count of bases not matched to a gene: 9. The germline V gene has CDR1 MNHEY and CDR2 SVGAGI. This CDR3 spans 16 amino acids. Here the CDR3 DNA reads TGTGCCAGCAGTTACCGAGCCACGACAGGGGTAGAGACCCAGTACTTC. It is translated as CASSYRATTGVETQYF.

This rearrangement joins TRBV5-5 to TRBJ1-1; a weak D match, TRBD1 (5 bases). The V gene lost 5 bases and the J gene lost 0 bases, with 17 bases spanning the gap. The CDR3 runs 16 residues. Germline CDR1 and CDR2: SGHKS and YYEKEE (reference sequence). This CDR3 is CASSSLGGLMNTEAFF. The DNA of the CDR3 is TGTGCCAGCAGTTCCTTGGGGGGACTCATGAACACTGAAGCTTTCTTT.

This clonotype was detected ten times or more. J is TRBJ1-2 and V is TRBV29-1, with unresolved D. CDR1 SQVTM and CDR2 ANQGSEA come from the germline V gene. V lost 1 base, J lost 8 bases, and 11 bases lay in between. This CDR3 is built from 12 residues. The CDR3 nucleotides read TGCAGCGTTGAAGGGAGTGGAGGAGGCTACACCTTC. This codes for CSVEGSGGGYTF.

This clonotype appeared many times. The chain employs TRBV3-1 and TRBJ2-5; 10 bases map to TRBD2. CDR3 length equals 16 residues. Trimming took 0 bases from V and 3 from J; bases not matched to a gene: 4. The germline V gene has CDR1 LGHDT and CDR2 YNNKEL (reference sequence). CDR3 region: CASSQDWLAGEETQYF. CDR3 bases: TGTGCCAGCAGCCAAGACTGGCTAGCGGGGGAAGAGACCCAGTACTTC.

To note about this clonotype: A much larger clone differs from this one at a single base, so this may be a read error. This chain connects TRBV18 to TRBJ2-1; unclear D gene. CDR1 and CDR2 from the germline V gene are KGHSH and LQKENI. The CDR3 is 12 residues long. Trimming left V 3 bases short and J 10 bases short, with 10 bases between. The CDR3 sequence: CASSPMGYEQFF. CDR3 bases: TGTGCCAGCTCACCGATGGGGTACGAGCAGTTCTTC.

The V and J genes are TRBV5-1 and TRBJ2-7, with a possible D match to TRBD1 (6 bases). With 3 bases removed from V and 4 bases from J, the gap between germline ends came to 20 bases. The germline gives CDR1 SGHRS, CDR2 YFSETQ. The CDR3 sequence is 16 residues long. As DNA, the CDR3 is TGCGCCAGCAGCTCCACCCCGTCAGGGGACCTATACGAGCAGTACTTC. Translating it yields CASSSTPSGDLYEQYF.

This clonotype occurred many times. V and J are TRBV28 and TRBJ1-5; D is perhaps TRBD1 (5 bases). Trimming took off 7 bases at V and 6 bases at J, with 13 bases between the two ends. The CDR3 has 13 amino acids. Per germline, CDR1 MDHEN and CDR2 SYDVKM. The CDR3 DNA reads TGTGCCAGCAACCCGGTAGGGGTTCAGCCCCAGCATTTT. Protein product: CASNPVGVQPQHF.

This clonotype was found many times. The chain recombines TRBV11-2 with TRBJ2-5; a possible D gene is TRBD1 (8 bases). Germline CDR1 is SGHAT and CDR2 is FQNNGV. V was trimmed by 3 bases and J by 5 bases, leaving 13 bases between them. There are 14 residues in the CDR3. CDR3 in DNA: TGTGCCAGCAGCTTCGGACAGGGAGGGGAGACCCAGTACTTC. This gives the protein CASSFGQGGETQYF.

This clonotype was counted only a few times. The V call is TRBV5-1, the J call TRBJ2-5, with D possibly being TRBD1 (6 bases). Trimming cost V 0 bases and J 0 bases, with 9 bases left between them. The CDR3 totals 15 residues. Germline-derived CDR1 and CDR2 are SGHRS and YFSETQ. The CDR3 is CASSLGTAYQETQYF. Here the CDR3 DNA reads TGCGCCAGCAGCTTGGGGACAGCCTACCAAGAGACCCAGTACTTC.

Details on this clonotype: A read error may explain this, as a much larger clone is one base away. The CDR3 loop reads CASSEHTDSPLHF. As DNA, the CDR3 is TGTGCCAGCAGTGAGCACACCGATTCACCCCTCCACTTT. V and J are TRBV6-1 and TRBJ1-6; D ambiguous. V gave up 3 bases and J gave up 8 bases, with 8 bases separating them. Per germline, CDR1 MNHNS and CDR2 SASEGT. This CDR3 is 13 amino acids long.

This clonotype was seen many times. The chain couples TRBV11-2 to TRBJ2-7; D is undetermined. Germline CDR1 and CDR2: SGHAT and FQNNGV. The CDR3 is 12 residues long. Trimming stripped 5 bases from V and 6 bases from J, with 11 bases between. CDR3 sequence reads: CASSHPPGEQYF. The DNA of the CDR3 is TGTGCCAGCAGCCATCCGCCGGGCGAGCAGTACTTC.